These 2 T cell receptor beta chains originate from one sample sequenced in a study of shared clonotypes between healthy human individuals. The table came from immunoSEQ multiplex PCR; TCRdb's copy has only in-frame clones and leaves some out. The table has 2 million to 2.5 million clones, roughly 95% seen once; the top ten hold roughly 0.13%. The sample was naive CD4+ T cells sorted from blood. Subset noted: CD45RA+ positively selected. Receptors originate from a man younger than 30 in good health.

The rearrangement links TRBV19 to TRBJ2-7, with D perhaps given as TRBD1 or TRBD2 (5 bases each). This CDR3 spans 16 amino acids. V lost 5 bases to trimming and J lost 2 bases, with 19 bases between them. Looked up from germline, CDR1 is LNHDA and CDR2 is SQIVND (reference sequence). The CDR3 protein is CASSATGTLSTYEQYF. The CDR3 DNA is TGTGCCAGTAGTGCAACCGGGACGTTGTCTACCTACGAGCAGTACTTC.

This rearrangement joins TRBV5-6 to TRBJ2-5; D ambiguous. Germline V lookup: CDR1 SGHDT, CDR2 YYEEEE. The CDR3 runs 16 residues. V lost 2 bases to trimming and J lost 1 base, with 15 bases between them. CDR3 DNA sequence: TGTGCCAGCAGCTTCCGGACCATAGAACTCCAAGAGACCCAGTACTTC. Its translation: CASSFRTIELQETQYF.